This TCR beta chain was documented in a study of molecular identifiers for immune sequencing clone quantification. Study-wide background: Replicates split RNA from roughly 21,000 or 96,000 naive CD8 cells five ways, and the researchers sequenced four portions.

As previously described, bulk TCR libraries were made using listed TCR primers. Via MiXCR, TCRdb re-called the PCR reads, giving one row per CDR3 protein. Counted here are about 70,000 distinct CDR3 sequences, roughly 18% occurring once; the ten biggest clones make up about 1.6%. This clonotype was picked up a small number of times. J lost 4 bases, V lost 0 bases, and 7 bases had no gene match. The CDR3 loop spans 16 amino acids. Naive CD8 libraries used roughly 17,000 to 1,000,000 sorted cells and 10%, 30% or 50% RNA. The rearrangement joins TRBV23-1 to TRBJ2-7; 9 positions agree with TRBD2. TRBV23-1 is classed as an ORF, of uncertain function. The clonotype was recovered from a human donor in good health. Some libraries in this study had Jurkat cell RNA spiked in. Material: naive CD8+ T cells from blood, with Jurkat cell RNA spiked in. As for subset: FACS-sorted CD8+CD4-CCR7+CD45RA+ naive T cells. The CDR3, as DNA: TGCGCCAGCAGTCAATCCCAGCGGGAGGCCACGTACGAGCAGTACTTC. Protein sequence: CASSQSQREATYEQYF.